This section outlines one T cell receptor beta chain sequence together with its context. Its antigen is not identified. This record comes from a study of a mutant IDH1 vaccine in newly diagnosed glioma. Study context: The start of vaccination came 4-6 weeks after radiotherapy alone, or with temozolomide cycles. The earlier regimen, radiotherapy, temozolomide, or both, was most often both. Treated patients, averaging around 40 years, were around 62% male and approximately 38% female.

Regarding the study as a whole: Top-clonotype changes in peripheral T cells seemed unrelated to pseudoprogression.

Time point described: week 23, last vaccination. The content of each vaccine dose was 300 ug of mutant IDH1 20-mer peptide, and topical imiquimod accompanied it. There are 13 residues in the CDR3. Germline values: CDR1 SGHNT, CDR2 YENEEA. The V gene lost 1 base and the J gene lost 1 base, with 3 bases spanning the gap. Profiled with immunoSEQ multiplex PCR; TCRdb holds only in-frame clones, not every one. The table records under 45,000 clones, roughly 80% of them present only once. Here the sequenced sample was PBMCs, taken from a glioma patient whose treatment included an IDH1 peptide vaccine. The receptor was isolated from a man aged 45-60 years with glioma. The chain carries TRBV11-3 and TRBJ2-3, with D uncertain. The CDR3 here is CASSLGGTDTQYF. The CDR3 bases are TGTGCCAGCAGCTTAGGGGGCACAGATACGCAGTATTTT.